This TCR beta chain was captured by sequencing in a study of blood T cell repertoires in COVID-19. Study overall: COVID-19 samples, acute and convalescent, were from the United States, Italy and Spain. In each case, the material was cDNA or gDNA derived from T cells, B-cell-depleted T cells, or PBMCs.

The ends were cut back, 5 bases at V and 5 bases at J, with 10 bases in the middle. This CDR3 is 13 amino acids long. The germline V gene encodes CDR1 SGHRS and CDR2 YFSETQ. Original methodology: It was from reference gene primer amplification that nucleated cell counts were estimated. Assay used: immunoSEQ multiplex PCR; TCRdb lists only in-frame clones, some missing. V, J and clone size reflect that table, while D and trimming were determined from the DNA. The sample holds a few hundred thousand clones; about 87% are singletons and the top ten take more than 6.5%. The sequenced sample was peripheral blood. The gene calls are TRBV5-1 and TRBJ2-2; no clear D gene. The source of this sequence is a woman in her 70s with active or convalescent COVID-19. In DNA, the CDR3 is TGCGCCAGCAGGCAGACATTGACCGGGGAGCTGTTTTTT. It translates to CASRQTLTGELFF.